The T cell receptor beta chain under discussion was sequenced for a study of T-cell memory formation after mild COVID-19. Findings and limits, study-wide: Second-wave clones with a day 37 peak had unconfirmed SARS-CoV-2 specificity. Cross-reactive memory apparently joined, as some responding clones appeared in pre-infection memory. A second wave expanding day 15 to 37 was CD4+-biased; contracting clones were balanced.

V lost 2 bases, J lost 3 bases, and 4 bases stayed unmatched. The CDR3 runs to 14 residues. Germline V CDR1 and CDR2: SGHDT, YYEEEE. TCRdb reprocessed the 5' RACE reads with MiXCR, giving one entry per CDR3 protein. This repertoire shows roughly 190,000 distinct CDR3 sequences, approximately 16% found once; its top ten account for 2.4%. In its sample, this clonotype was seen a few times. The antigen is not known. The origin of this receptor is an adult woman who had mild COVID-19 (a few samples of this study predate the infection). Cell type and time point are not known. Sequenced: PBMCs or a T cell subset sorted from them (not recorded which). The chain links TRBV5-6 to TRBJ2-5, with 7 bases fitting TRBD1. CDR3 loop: CASSFGTDEETQYF. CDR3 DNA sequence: TGTGCCAGCAGCTTCGGGACAGATGAAGAGACCCAGTACTTC.